The clone carrying this T cell receptor beta chain came up once. The data were taken from a study of control samples from healthy donors and cancer patients. V was pared by 0 bases and J by 9 bases, with 24 bases between. Germline V gene lookup returns CDR1 GTSNPN and CDR2 SVGIG (reference sequence). The CDR3 runs to 18 residues. This table comes from immunoSEQ multiplex PCR, and its TCRdb copy is limited to in-frame clones, with some not included. This sample yields some 94,000 clones, of which roughly nine tenths are seen a single time; 9.5% to 10% belongs to the top ten. This chain uses TRBV30 with TRBJ1-6; no definite D call. The sequenced sample consisted of PBMCs. The sequence came from a woman aged 50 to 60 with colorectal cancer. As DNA, the CDR3 is TGTGCCTGGAGTGTACCTTCTTTGGGCAGCGGCCGTTTTTCACCCCTCCACTTT. Its translation is CAWSVPSLGSGRFSPLHF.